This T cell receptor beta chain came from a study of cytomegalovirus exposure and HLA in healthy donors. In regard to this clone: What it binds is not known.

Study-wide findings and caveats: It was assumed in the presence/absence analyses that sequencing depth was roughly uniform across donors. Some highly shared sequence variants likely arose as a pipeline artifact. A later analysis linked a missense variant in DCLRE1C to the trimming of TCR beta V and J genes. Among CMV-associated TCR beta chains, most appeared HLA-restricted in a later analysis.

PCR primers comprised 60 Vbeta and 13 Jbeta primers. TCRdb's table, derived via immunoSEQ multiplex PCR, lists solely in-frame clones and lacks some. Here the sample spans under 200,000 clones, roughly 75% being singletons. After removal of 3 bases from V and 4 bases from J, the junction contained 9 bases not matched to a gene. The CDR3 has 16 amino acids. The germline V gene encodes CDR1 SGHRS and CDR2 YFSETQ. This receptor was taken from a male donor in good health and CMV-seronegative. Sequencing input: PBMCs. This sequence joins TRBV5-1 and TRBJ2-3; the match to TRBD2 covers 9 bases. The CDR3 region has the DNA TGCGCCAGCAGCTGGGGTGCTAGCGGGGCCCCAGATACGCAGTATTTT. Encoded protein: CASSWGASGAPDTQYF. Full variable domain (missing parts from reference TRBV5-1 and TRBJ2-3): KAGVTQTPRYLIKTRGQQVTLSCSPISGHRSVSWYQQTPGQGLQFLFEYFSETQRNKGNFPGRFSGRQFSNSRSEMNVSTLELGDSALYLCASSWGASGAPDTQYFGPGTRLTVL.